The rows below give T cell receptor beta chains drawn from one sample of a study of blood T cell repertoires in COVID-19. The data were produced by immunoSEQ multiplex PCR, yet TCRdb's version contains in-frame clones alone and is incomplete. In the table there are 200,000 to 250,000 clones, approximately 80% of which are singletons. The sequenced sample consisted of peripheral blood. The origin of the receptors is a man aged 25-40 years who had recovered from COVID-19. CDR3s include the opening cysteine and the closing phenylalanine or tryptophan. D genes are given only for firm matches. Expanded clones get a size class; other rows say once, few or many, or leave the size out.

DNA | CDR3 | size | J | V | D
TGTGCCAGCAGTGGTCTGAGCTCCTACGAGCAGTACTTC | CASSGLSSYEQYF | . | TRBJ2-7 | TRBV13 | .
TGTGCCAGCAGTGGGACTGAGACAGGGGACCCAGGAACTGAAGCTTTCTTT | CASSGTETGDPGTEAFF | . | TRBJ1-1 | TRBV6-1 | TRBD1
TGCGCCAGCAGCCAAGAAAGAGGGACAGGTGAAAAACTGTTTTTT | CASSQERGTGEKLFF | . | TRBJ1-4 | TRBV4-1 | TRBD1
TGTGCCAGCAGCACTAGCGGGGGGATGATGGAGACCCAGTACTTC | CASSTSGGMMETQYF | . | TRBJ2-5 | TRBV9 | TRBD2
TGTGCCAGCGCCTCCTTTGGCGGGGGCCTGAGCTCCTACAATGAGCAGTTCTTC | CASASFGGGLSSYNEQFF | . | TRBJ2-1 | TRBV7-6 | .
TGTGCCAGCAGTTTGGGACAGGCTGACTCACCCCTCCACTTT | CASSLGQADSPLHF | . | TRBJ1-6 | TRBV6-5 | TRBD1
TGTGCCAGCAGTGACGCCGGGACAGGGTATACCGGGGAGCTGTTTTTT | CASSDAGTGYTGELFF | . | TRBJ2-2 | TRBV25-1 | TRBD1
TGTGCCAGCAGCTTGAGCGCAGGGTTTAGGGAGACCCAGTACTTC | CASSLSAGFRETQYF | once | TRBJ2-5 | TRBV5-5 | .
TGTGCCAGCAGCCCCAGGGTCCCCGGGGAGCTGTTTTTT | CASSPRVPGELFF | . | TRBJ2-2 | TRBV11-2 | .
TGTGCCAGCAGCTTGGGACAAAATGGGAACACCATATATTTT | CASSLGQNGNTIYF | . | TRBJ1-3 | TRBV11-2 | .
TGTGCCAGTACACAGGCGAACACCGGGGAGCTGTTTTTT | CASTQANTGELFF | . | TRBJ2-2 | TRBV19 | .
TGTGCCAGCAGCTTAGGACAGGAGTACTACGAGCAGTACTTC | CASSLGQEYYEQYF | once | TRBJ2-7 | TRBV7-6 | .
TGTGCCAGCAGCGTAGCGGACACATCGAATGGCTACACCTTC | CASSVADTSNGYTF | few | TRBJ1-2 | TRBV9 | .
TGCGCCAGCACCCCGACAGGGCAAGGCTACGAGCAGTACTTC | CASTPTGQGYEQYF | . | TRBJ2-7 | TRBV5-1 | TRBD1
TGTGCCACCCAAGGGGCTAGCACAGATACGCAGTATTTT | CATQGASTDTQYF | . | TRBJ2-3 | TRBV24-1 | .
TGTGCCATCAGTGCGGGACAGGGTAGGGACGGGGAGCTGTTTTTT | CAISAGQGRDGELFF | . | TRBJ2-2 | TRBV10-3 | TRBD1
TGTGCCAGCAGTGTCCTGTCCTACAATGAGCAGTTCTTC | CASSVLSYNEQFF | . | TRBJ2-1 | TRBV2 | .
TGTGCCAGCAGTCGGACAGGGGATTCACCCCTCCACTTT | CASSRTGDSPLHF | . | TRBJ1-6 | TRBV12-3/TRBV12-4 | TRBD1
TGTGCCAGCAGTACACCGGGGACTGAAGCTTTCTTT | CASSTPGTEAFF | . | TRBJ1-1 | TRBV6-5 | .
TGCGCCAGCAGCTTGGCCGGCACAGCCTCTGGAAACACCATATATTTT | CASSLAGTASGNTIYF | . | TRBJ1-3 | TRBV5-1 | .
TGCGCCAGCACCATTGGGACAGGGGGCCCCGGGGAGCTGTTTTTT | CASTIGTGGPGELFF | . | TRBJ2-2 | TRBV5-1 | TRBD1
TGCGCCGGATCGGACAGTCCGAACACCGGGGAGCTGTTTTTT | CAGSDSPNTGELFF | . | TRBJ2-2 | TRBV5-1 | .
TGCGCCAGCAGTGTGGGTAGCGGGTACAATGAGCAGTTCTTC | CASSVGSGYNEQFF | . | TRBJ2-1 | TRBV10-1 | TRBD2
TGCGCCAGCCGCCAGGGCGTCTCTGGAAACACCATATATTTT | CASRQGVSGNTIYF | . | TRBJ1-3 | TRBV5-1 | .
TGTGCCAGCAGCTTAGATGGCAGGTTGGAAGCTTTCTTT | CASSLDGRLEAFF | few | TRBJ1-1 | TRBV7-9 | .
TGTGCCAGCAGTACGTCTCGTAGCGGGGGGGTCGATAGAGATACGCAGTATTTT | CASSTSRSGGVDRDTQYF | once | TRBJ2-3 | TRBV3-1/TRBV3-2 | TRBD2
TGCGCCAGCAGTCAATCGCGCAGGGGGTATGGCACAGATACGCAGTATTTT | CASSQSRRGYGTDTQYF | . | TRBJ2-3 | TRBV23-1 | TRBD1
TGTGCCAGCAGCTTGTCAGGGCTAATCTATGGCTACACCTTC | CASSLSGLIYGYTF | . | TRBJ1-2 | TRBV5-6 | .
TGTGCCAGCTGTGACGCGGCGGGGGCGGGAAACACCATATATTTT | CASCDAAGAGNTIYF | . | TRBJ1-3 | TRBV6-1 | .
TGTGCCAGCAGTTCTAGGACTAGCGGGGGGGAGTCAGATACGCAGTATTTT | CASSSRTSGGESDTQYF | . | TRBJ2-3 | TRBV28 | TRBD2
TGTGCCAGTAGCGGGACAGGGTACGATCAGCCCCAGCATTTT | CASSGTGYDQPQHF | . | TRBJ1-5 | TRBV19 | TRBD1
TGTGCCAGCAGTTTACTGGAGACCCAGTACTTC | CASSLLETQYF | . | TRBJ2-5 | TRBV28 | .
TGTGCCAGCAGTCAGAGAGGGAGCTCCTATAATTCACCCCTCCACTTT | CASSQRGSSYNSPLHF | . | TRBJ1-6 | TRBV28 | .
TGTGCCACCAGAGCCACGGGACAGAACACTGAAGCTTTCTTT | CATRATGQNTEAFF | . | TRBJ1-1 | TRBV15 | .
TGTGCCAGCAGTTTGTCAGGTTACTATGGCTACACCTTC | CASSLSGYYGYTF | few | TRBJ1-2 | TRBV12-3/TRBV12-4 | .
TGTGCCAGCAGTCCCGGGGTTGACACCGGGGAGCTGTTTTTT | CASSPGVDTGELFF | . | TRBJ2-2 | TRBV6-4 | .
TGTGCCAGCAGTTTTGGGCAGGGAACTGAAGCTTTCTTT | CASSFGQGTEAFF | . | TRBJ1-1 | TRBV12-3/TRBV12-4 | .
TGTGCCAGCACTCCAGGGGTTAGAGAGACCCAGTACTTC | CASTPGVRETQYF | . | TRBJ2-5 | TRBV28 | .
TGTGCCAGTAGTCCCTATACAGTGGATTTGGGAGCTTTCTTT | CASSPYTVDLGAFF | . | TRBJ1-1 | TRBV19 | .
TGTGCCAGCAGTTACGACGACAGGGATCTACTGGCGCAGTATTTT | CASSYDDRDLLAQYF | . | TRBJ2-3 | TRBV6-5 | TRBD1
TGTGCTAGTGGCTCTGGACTAGCGGGGGGCGTGGAGACCCAGTACTTC | CASGSGLAGGVETQYF | . | TRBJ2-5 | TRBV12-5 | TRBD2
TGCAGCGTTGGACAAAACTATGGCTACACCTTC | CSVGQNYGYTF | . | TRBJ1-2 | TRBV29-1 | .
TGTGCCACCAGCTTGGGACAGACTCCTCGCTACACCTTC | CATSLGQTPRYTF | . | TRBJ1-2 | TRBV24-1 | TRBD1
TGTGCCAGCAGCTTTTACACAGGAATGCGGTATTTT | CASSFYTGMRYF | once | TRBJ2-3 | TRBV5-6 | .
TGTGCCAGCAGCTTCGCCCCATCTCCCTGGGGCGCTGAAGCTTTCTTT | CASSFAPSPWGAEAFF | . | TRBJ1-1 | TRBV7-8 | .
TGTGCCAGCAGCTTAGCGGTCGGGGGGACCTACAATGAGCAGTTCTTC | CASSLAVGGTYNEQFF | once | TRBJ2-1 | TRBV7-2 | TRBD2
TGTGCCAGCAGTTACAGCGGGGGGTACACAGATACGCAGTATTTT | CASSYSGGYTDTQYF | . | TRBJ2-3 | TRBV6-5 | TRBD2
TGTGCCAGCAGTTACACCAGACTAGCCAACGGTCCGGAGCAGTACTTC | CASSYTRLANGPEQYF | few | TRBJ2-7 | TRBV6-5 | TRBD2